Listed here are 26 T cell receptor beta chains from one sample, sequenced in a study of cytomegalovirus exposure and HLA in healthy donors. The assay was immunoSEQ multiplex PCR, and TCRdb's table has in-frame clones only and misses some. The sample includes around 150,000 clones, about 90% of them seen just once. The sample consisted of PBMCs. The receptors come from a woman between 18 and 30 years old in good health and CMV-seropositive.

The chain joins TRBV19 to TRBJ1-2; 11 bases line up with TRBD1. V gave up 3 bases and J gave up 5 bases; unmatched junction bases: 2. The length of the CDR3 is 14 residues. From germline, CDR1 is LNHDA and CDR2 SQIVND (reference sequence). CDR3 coding DNA: TGTGCCAGTAGTATCGGACAGGGGGCTTATGGCTACACCTTC. This encodes CASSIGQGAYGYTF.

The chain recombines TRBV28 with TRBJ1-1; TRBD1 matches 7 bases. Germline V gene sequence: CDR1 MDHEN, CDR2 SYDVKM. The CDR3 consists of 12 residues. V shed 5 bases, J shed 8 bases, and the junction held 5 bases outside the gene matches. The CDR3 DNA reads TGTGCCAGCAGTGGGGGGACAGAGGAAGCTTTCTTT. Encoded protein: CASSGGTEEAFF.

The gene calls are TRBV11-2 and TRBJ2-4; 10 bases line up with TRBD2. The V gene's germline CDR1 is SGHAT and CDR2 FQNNGV. The CDR3 is made up of 14 amino acids. Germline trimming cut 3 bases from V and 8 bases from J; bases unmatched to any gene: 4. CDR3 nucleotide sequence: TGTGCCAGCAGCTTGTCTAGCGGGGGATACATTCAGTACTTC. Its translation is CASSLSSGGYIQYF.

This clone was picked up one time. V is TRBV27 and J is TRBJ2-5; 11 positions agree with TRBD2. Germline V gives CDR1 MNHEY, CDR2 SMNVEV (reference sequence). CDR3 length equals 14 residues. The trim removed 5 bases at V and 4 bases at J, leaving 3 bases unmatched. The CDR3 is CASSVGTSGETQYF. CDR3 in DNA: TGTGCCAGCAGTGTGGGGACTAGCGGAGAGACCCAGTACTTC.

The rearrangement uses TRBV2 and TRBJ1-1, with 11 nucleotides matching TRBD1. V gave up 7 bases and J gave up 5 bases; unmatched junction bases: 6. The CDR3 contains 14 residues. Germline V gene sequence: CDR1 SNHLY, CDR2 FYNNEI. The CDR3 DNA is TGTGCCAGCACCTTGGACAGGGGGCTAACTGAAGCTTTCTTT. Its translation: CASTLDRGLTEAFF.

The V gene is TRBV7-6, the J gene TRBJ1-5; D is unclear. Trimming cost V 0 bases and J 7 bases, with 7 bases left between them. CDR3 length: 13 residues. Germline CDR1 SGHVS, CDR2 FNYEAQ. CDR3 coding DNA: TGTGCCAGCAGCTTAGCGGAGAGCCAGCCCCAGCATTTT. As protein: CASSLAESQPQHF.

This rearrangement joins TRBV14 to TRBJ1-2; D ambiguous. Between the trimmed V and J ends, which lost 0 bases and 14 bases, there was a span of 13 bases. This CDR3 has 12 amino acids. Germline V gives CDR1 SGHDN, CDR2 FVKESK. The CDR3 reads CASSQDRVSSTF. CDR3 DNA sequence: TGTGCCAGCAGCCAAGATCGGGTCAGCTCTACCTTC.

The chain couples TRBV7-9 to TRBJ2-7, with TRBD1 matching over 7 bases. This CDR3 is 13 amino acids long. The germline CDR1 and CDR2 sequences are SEHNR and FQNEAQ (reference sequence). V gave up 5 bases and J gave up 2 bases; unmatched junction bases: 3. CDR3 in DNA: TGTGCCAGCAGCGGTGGGACAGCCTACGAGCAGTACTTC. This encodes CASSGGTAYEQYF.

V and J are TRBV11-1 and TRBJ2-3; TRBD1 matches 8 bases. The CDR3 has 15 amino acids. Germline CDR1 is SGHAT and CDR2 is FQDESV (reference sequence). V dropped 5 bases and J dropped 0; count of bases not matched to a gene: 4. CDR3 in amino acids: CASSLGQASTDTQYF. As DNA, the CDR3 is TGTGCCAGCAGCCTGGGACAGGCAAGCACAGATACGCAGTATTTT.

This chain uses TRBV6-5 with TRBJ2-2; 8 positions match TRBD2. J was trimmed by 4 bases and V by 6 bases; bases with no gene match: 7. Per germline, CDR1 MNHEY and CDR2 SVGAGI. The CDR3 sequence is 15 residues long. The CDR3 spells CASRRTSPFTGELFF. As DNA, the CDR3 is TGTGCCAGCAGAAGGACTAGCCCTTTCACCGGGGAGCTGTTTTTT.

The genes are TRBV4-2 and TRBJ2-3; a possible D gene is TRBD2 (6 bases). V dropped 2 bases and J dropped 2 bases, with 17 bases sitting between them. Germline V gene lookup returns CDR1 LGHNA and CDR2 YNFKEQ. The CDR3 length is 17 residues. The CDR3 coding sequence is TGTGCCAGCAGCCAAATCGACGCTAGCGTATTCACAGATACGCAGTATTTT. This gives the protein CASSQIDASVFTDTQYF.

Regarding this clone: Different DNA sequences within this sample yield the same CDR3. The CDR3 reads CASSLRGSQETQYF. In nucleotides, the CDR3 is TGTGCCAGCAGCCTCAGGGGGTCACAAGAGACCCAGTACTTC. The rearrangement joins TRBV7-9 to TRBJ2-5; 7 nucleotides match TRBD1. V lost 5 bases to trimming and J lost 2 bases; unmatched junction nucleotides: 5. This CDR3 contains 14 residues. Germline V CDR1 and CDR2: SEHNR, FQNEAQ (reference sequence). The full variable domain, completed using reference TRBV7-9 and TRBJ2-5, is DTGVSQNPRHKITKRGQNVTFRCDPISEHNRLYWYRQTLGQGPEFLTYFQNEAQLEKSRLLSDRFSAERPKGSFSTLEIQRTEQGDSAMYLCASSLRGSQETQYFGPGTRLLVL.

This clone was detected a few times. This sequence joins TRBV6-1 and TRBJ1-3; the D is unclear. Per germline, CDR1 MNHNS and CDR2 SASEGT. This CDR3 has 12 amino acids. V was pared by 10 bases and J by 0 bases, with 7 bases between. The CDR3 loop is CATVLSGNTIYF. The CDR3 DNA sequence: TGTGCCACAGTCCTCTCTGGAAACACCATATATTTT.

The V and J genes are TRBV7-2 and TRBJ1-2; D is unresolved. The ends were cut back, 3 bases at V and 4 bases at J, with 12 bases in the middle. The CDR3 is made up of 14 amino acids. Per germline, CDR1 SGHTA and CDR2 FQGNSA. CDR3: CASSLGGFSYGYTF. CDR3 DNA sequence: TGTGCCAGCAGCTTGGGAGGGTTCTCCTATGGCTACACCTTC. The variable domain in full, completed from reference TRBV7-2 and TRBJ1-2, reads GAGVSQSPSNKVTEKGKDVELRCDPISGHTALYWYRQSLGQGLEFLIYFQGNSAPDKSGLPSDRFSAERTGGSVSTLTIQRTQQEDSAVYLCASSLGGFSYGYTFGSGTRLTVV.

This chain links TRBV4-1 with TRBJ1-5, with 7 bases that match TRBD1. The V and J ends lost 0 bases and 1 base, in that order; junction bases with no gene match: 18. CDR3 length equals 21 residues. Germline-derived CDR1 and CDR2 are MGHRA and YSYEKL. The CDR3 spells CASSQDPTSPPKDRSNQPQHF. The CDR3 coding sequence is TGCGCCAGCAGCCAAGATCCGACCTCCCCCCCAAAGGACAGGAGCAATCAGCCCCAGCATTTT.

The chain is built from TRBV7-2 and TRBJ2-7; TRBD2 matches 8 bases. CDR3 length: 15 amino acids. The V segment lost 4 bases and the J segment 3 bases; nucleotides outside the gene matches: 8. Germline CDR1 SGHTA, CDR2 FQGNSA. Here the CDR3 DNA reads TGTGCCAGCAGCTCAAAGCGAGCGGGGGTCTACGAGCAGTACTTC. This encodes CASSSKRAGVYEQYF.

The DNA of the CDR3 is TGTGCCAGCAGTCTTGGACAGGGAGGGTATGGTGAGCAGTTCTTC. This translates into CASSLGQGGYGEQFF. V gene TRBV6-5 combines with J gene TRBJ2-1, with D tentatively TRBD1 (8 bases). Per germline, CDR1 MNHEY and CDR2 SVGAGI. The CDR3 totals 15 residues. Trimming removed 5 bases at V and 9 bases at J, with 20 bases between.

As for this clone: At one boundary the junction diverges from the germline segment, which might be a read error. The chain has TRBV14 and TRBJ1-2; perhaps TRBD1 as D (6 bases). The CDR3 covers 15 residues. CDR1 and CDR2 (germline): SGHDN, FVKESK. DNA for the CDR3: TGTGCCAGCACCCAACAGGGCAGGAGTCCCTATGGCTACACCTTC. Its translation: CASTQQGRSPYGYTF. The entire variable domain, with the rest obtained from reference TRBV14 and TRBJ1-2, is as follows: EAGVTQFPSHSVIEKGQTVTLRCDPISGHDNLYWYRRVMGKEIKFLLHFVKESKQDESGMPNNRFLAERTGGTYSTLKVQPAELEDSGVYFCASTQQGRSPYGYTFGSGTRLTVV.

The chain combines TRBV5-4 with TRBJ2-3; possibly TRBD2 for D (5 bases). V was shortened by 3 bases and J by 4 bases, with 15 bases between the two germline ends. Looked up from germline, CDR1 is SGHNT and CDR2 is YYREEE (reference sequence). CDR3 length: 15 residues. CDR3 coding DNA: TGTGCCAGCAGCTCGCCGGTAGCGAGCCCAGATACGCAGTATTTT. It is translated as CASSSPVASPDTQYF.

The chain uses TRBV4-3 and TRBJ2-7, with 9 bases fitting TRBD1. CDR1 is LGHNA, CDR2 YSLEER, per germline. This CDR3 is built from 15 residues. V trimming: 1 base; J trimming: 2 bases; junction bases outside the gene matches: 3. CDR3 residues: CASSQAGQGAYEQYF. The CDR3 DNA is TGCGCCAGCAGCCAAGCGGGACAGGGCGCCTACGAGCAGTACTTC.

The chain uses TRBV4-2 and TRBJ1-2, with 12 bases that match TRBD1. With V trimmed by 1 base and J by 6 bases, 18 bases remained unmatched. Germline assignment: CDR1 LGHNA and CDR2 YNFKEQ. The CDR3 spans 20 residues. DNA of the CDR3: TGTGCCAGCAGCCAAGGGCCGGGACAGGGGGCGAAGGGGCTACTAAATGGCTACACCTTC. Protein product: CASSQGPGQGAKGLLNGYTF.

This chain connects TRBV5-1 to TRBJ2-7; no clear D. Germline loops: CDR1 SGHRS, CDR2 YFSETQ. The CDR3 extends over 12 amino acids. Trimming shortened V by 4 bases and J by 5 bases, and 10 bases separated the two germline ends. The CDR3 DNA is TGCGCCAGCAGCACCGCCTACCACGAGCAGTACTTC. Amino acid sequence: CASSTAYHEQYF.

The chain couples TRBV10-3 to TRBJ1-1; D not resolved. Germline V CDR1 and CDR2: ENHRY, SYGVKD. The CDR3 sequence is 14 residues long. Trimming removed 0 bases at V and 4 bases at J, with 9 bases between. Written as DNA, the CDR3 is TGTGCCATCAGTGAGTCTACGGGAGTCACTGAAGCTTTCTTT. Its translation: CAISESTGVTEAFF.

CDR3 amino acids: CASSLGTGGGNIQYF. The DNA for the CDR3 is TGTGCCAGCAGCCTGGGGACAGGAGGGGGAAACATTCAGTACTTC. V and J are TRBV7-2 and TRBJ2-4; 8 nucleotides match TRBD1. With V trimmed by 5 bases and J by 6 bases, 9 bases remained unmatched. CDR3 length equals 15 residues. Germline-derived CDR1 and CDR2 are SGHTA and FQGNSA.

This sequence joins TRBV7-6 and TRBJ2-7, with D perhaps matching TRBD2 (5 bases). This CDR3 has 12 residues. Trimming stripped 5 bases from V and 3 bases from J, with 8 bases between. The germline CDR1 and CDR2 sequences are SGHVS and FNYEAQ. The DNA of the CDR3 is TGTGCCAGCAGCCTCCGGGACTACGAGCAGTACTTC. Amino acids: CASSLRDYEQYF.

This sequence joins TRBV5-3 and TRBJ1-5; no clear D gene. TRBV5-3 counts as an open reading frame of uncertain function. CDR3 size: 15 residues. Trimming stripped 2 bases from V and 1 base from J, with 10 bases between. CDR3 region: CARSLNYGSNQPQHF. The CDR3 DNA sequence: TGTGCCAGAAGCTTAAACTATGGGAGCAATCAGCCCCAGCATTTT.